A selection of T cell receptor beta chains follows, all from one sample in a study of breast tumors, draining lymph nodes, adjacent tissues. TCRdb analysed the multiplex PCR reads with MiXCR anew, one entry per CDR3 protein. The table includes 160,000 or so distinct CDR3 sequences, 30% to 35% detected once. Material for sequencing was axillary lymph node tissue. These receptors came from a female donor with breast cancer. Some clones in this sample may be carry-over from other donors' samples. CDR3s include the opening cysteine and the closing phenylalanine or tryptophan. A D gene is named only where the DNA matches it firmly.

D,V,J,CDR3
.,TRBV27,TRBJ2-3,CASTHGGGYTDTQYF
TRBD1,TRBV2,TRBJ2-7,CASSHNRGRSYEQYF
.,TRBV7-8,TRBJ2-3,CASSLYTGTDTQYF
TRBD1,TRBV6-1,TRBJ1-2,CASNPRTGPYGYTF
.,TRBV24-1,TRBJ1-1,CATSDEQAQGAFF
TRBD2,TRBV5-1,TRBJ2-3,CASSPRLAGGADTQYF
.,TRBV6-5,TRBJ2-2,CASSYEQVNTGELFF
.,TRBV12-3/TRBV12-4,TRBJ1-6,CASSSYARRWQYFGPVSPLHF
.,TRBV12-5,TRBJ2-5,CASGTEQGTQYF
.,TRBV4-1,TRBJ1-6,CASSQDTTSSYNSPLHF
.,TRBV24-1,TRBJ2-3,CATRGRFSSTNTQYF
.,TRBV14,TRBJ1-2,CASSHYSGGYTF
.,TRBV7-9,TRBJ2-3,CASSTQGRTDTQYF
.,TRBV6-6,TRBJ1-1,CASSYAENTEAFF
.,TRBV10-1,TRBJ2-7,CASSENFHYEQYF
.,TRBV19,TRBJ2-3,CASRRADTQYF
TRBD1,TRBV7-2,TRBJ2-2,CASSLVGTGGWELFF
.,TRBV5-1,TRBJ2-7,CASSFSGSYEQYF
TRBD2,TRBV27,TRBJ2-3,CAISTRLAGGTDTQYF
.,TRBV6-1,TRBJ1-6,CASSEGSQSYNSPLHF
TRBD1,TRBV29-1,TRBJ1-2,CSVRKGTGVGYTF
.,TRBV7-7,TRBJ2-5,CASSLNGEETQYF
.,TRBV14,TRBJ1-4,CASSHPTGREKLSF
.,TRBV15,TRBJ1-4,CVTTYRQNGKLFF
.,TRBV12-3/TRBV12-4,TRBJ2-6,CASGLTGTSKANVLTF
.,TRBV27,TRBJ2-3,CASRPNDTDTQYF
.,TRBV14,TRBJ2-5,CASSQDRLVGGKTQYF
TRBD2,TRBV19,TRBJ2-3,CASSIAPTSSYTDTQYF
.,TRBV7-9,TRBJ2-1,CASSPQASGREEQFF
TRBD1,TRBV20-1,TRBJ2-1,CSALARDSHFHEQFF
.,TRBV20-1,TRBJ1-2,CSALRARFGYTF
.,TRBV28,TRBJ1-2,CASSGIYGYTF
.,TRBV20-1,TRBJ2-2,CSARPRGIATGELFF
TRBD2,TRBV20-1,TRBJ2-5,CSAREAGVSATQYF
TRBD2,TRBV20-1,TRBJ2-7,CSASFPIAGAPSYEQYF
TRBD2,TRBV6-2/TRBV6-3,TRBJ2-3,CASRPTGLAGGTDTQYF
TRBD1,TRBV7-8,TRBJ2-6,CASSLGGTGANVLTF
.,TRBV6-2/TRBV6-3,TRBJ2-1,CASSRYSGGNEQFF
TRBD1,TRBV4-1,TRBJ1-2,CASSQERQGRGNYGYTF
TRBD2,TRBV19,TRBJ2-7,CASSRPPGLAREDEQYF
.,TRBV30,TRBJ1-2,CAWRRRGEQGYTF
.,TRBV11-1,TRBJ2-4,CASSLASAGARENIQYF
TRBD2,TRBV11-2,TRBJ2-3,CASSLAGGPDTDTQYF
.,TRBV30,TRBJ2-3,CAWSATRVGQYF
TRBD2,TRBV4-3,TRBJ2-5,CASSQDAAGGPLRRETQYF
.,TRBV29-1,TRBJ1-2,CSVLNREEGGYTF
.,TRBV7-8,TRBJ2-7,CASSLAGMGSGSEQYF
TRBD2,TRBV5-1,TRBJ2-7,CASSLGLAGGAYEQYF
.,TRBV4-1,TRBJ1-5,CASSQVWGGGGNQPQHF
.,TRBV7-3,TRBJ2-2,CASSYSGIGELFF
TRBD1,TRBV29-1,TRBJ2-5,CSVKGAGETQYF
TRBD1,TRBV19,TRBJ2-1,CASRGRRQGRSEQFF
TRBD2,TRBV6-5,TRBJ2-1,CASSYPGGDNEQFF
TRBD2,TRBV24-1,TRBJ2-3,CATHSGDTDTQYF
.,TRBV28,TRBJ2-7,CASSLQGILYEQYF
.,TRBV28,TRBJ2-7,CATIPWGTGFYEQYF
.,TRBV7-9,TRBJ2-1,CASRPSREQFF
.,TRBV5-8,TRBJ1-6,CASSFEQGRNSPLHF
TRBD1,TRBV6-5,TRBJ2-3,CASSSTGDTQYF
TRBD1,TRBV2,TRBJ1-1,CASSAGQVNTEAFF